This T cell receptor (beta chain) was captured by sequencing in a study of T cells in Graves' hyperthyroidism and ophthalmopathy. Amplification of TCR beta CDR3 regions was performed using RNA transcripts as template. First-round RT-PCR of the TCR CDR3 relied on the HTBI primer set. MiXCR, applied by TCRdb to the multiplex PCR reads, yields one record per CDR3 protein. Found here are hundreds of thousands of distinct CDR3 sequences, less than 20% of them singletons; the top ten hold over 45%. In regard to this clonotype: Given the absence of the conserved phenylalanine or tryptophan at the CDR3 end, a read error is likely.

Unmatched junction bases numbered 12, after V lost 5 bases and J lost 1 base. The length of the CDR3 is 16 residues. The germline CDR1 and CDR2 sequences are DFQATT and SNEGSKA (reference sequence). The sequence came from a man in his forties or fifties with Graves' ophthalmopathy. V usage is TRBV20-1 and J usage is TRBJ2-5, with 8 bases lining up with TRBD2. Material for sequencing was blood. The CDR3: CSAGGGSGAFQETQYL. The CDR3 region has the DNA TGCAGTGCTGGAGGAGGTAGCGGGGCGTTCCAAGAGACCCAGTACCTC.